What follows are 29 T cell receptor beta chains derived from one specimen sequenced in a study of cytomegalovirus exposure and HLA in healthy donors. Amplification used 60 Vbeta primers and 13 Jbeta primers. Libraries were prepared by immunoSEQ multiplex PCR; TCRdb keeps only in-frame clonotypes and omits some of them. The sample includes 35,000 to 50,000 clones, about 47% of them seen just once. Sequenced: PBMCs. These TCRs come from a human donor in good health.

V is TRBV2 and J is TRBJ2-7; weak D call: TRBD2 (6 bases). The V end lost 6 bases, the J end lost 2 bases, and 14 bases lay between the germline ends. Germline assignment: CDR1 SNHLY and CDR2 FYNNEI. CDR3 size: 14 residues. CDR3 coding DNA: TGTGCCAGCAGCCCGACTAGGGGCCCCTACGAGCAGTACTTC. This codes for CASSPTRGPYEQYF.

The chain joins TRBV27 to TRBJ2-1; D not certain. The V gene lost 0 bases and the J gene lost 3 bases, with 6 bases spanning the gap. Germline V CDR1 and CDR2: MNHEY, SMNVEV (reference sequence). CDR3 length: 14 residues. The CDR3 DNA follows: TGTGCCAGCAGTTTATCCCCAGTCTACAATGAGCAGTTCTTC. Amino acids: CASSLSPVYNEQFF.

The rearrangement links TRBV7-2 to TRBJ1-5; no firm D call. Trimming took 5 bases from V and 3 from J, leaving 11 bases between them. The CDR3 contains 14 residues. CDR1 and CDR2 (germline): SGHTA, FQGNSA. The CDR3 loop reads CASSPREINQPQHF. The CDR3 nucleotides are TGTGCCAGCAGCCCCCGGGAAATCAATCAGCCCCAGCATTTT. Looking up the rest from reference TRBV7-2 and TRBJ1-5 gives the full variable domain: GAGVSQSPSNKVTEKGKDVELRCDPISGHTALYWYRQSLGQGLEFLIYFQGNSAPDKSGLPSDRFSAERTGGSVSTLTIQRTQQEDSAVYLCASSPREINQPQHFGDGTRLSIL.

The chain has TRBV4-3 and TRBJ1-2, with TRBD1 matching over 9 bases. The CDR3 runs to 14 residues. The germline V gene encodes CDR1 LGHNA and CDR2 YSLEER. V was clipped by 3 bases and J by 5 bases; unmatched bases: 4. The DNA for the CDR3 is TGCGCCAGCAGCCACCCGGGACAGGGATATGGCTACACCTTC. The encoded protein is CASSHPGQGYGYTF.

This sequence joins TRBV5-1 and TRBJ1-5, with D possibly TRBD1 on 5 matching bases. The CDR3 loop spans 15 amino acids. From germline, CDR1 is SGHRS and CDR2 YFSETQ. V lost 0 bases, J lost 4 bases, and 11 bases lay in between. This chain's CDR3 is CASSLEAGPNQPQHF. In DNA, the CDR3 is TGCGCCAGCAGCTTGGAGGCAGGGCCGAATCAGCCCCAGCATTTT.

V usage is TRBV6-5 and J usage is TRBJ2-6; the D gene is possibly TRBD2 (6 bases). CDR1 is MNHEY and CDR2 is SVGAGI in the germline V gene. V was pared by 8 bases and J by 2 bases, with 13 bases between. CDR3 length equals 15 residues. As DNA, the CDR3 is TGTGCCAGCTGCCCGGGCGGGACTGGGGCCAACGTCCTGACTTTC. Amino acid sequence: CASCPGGTGANVLTF.

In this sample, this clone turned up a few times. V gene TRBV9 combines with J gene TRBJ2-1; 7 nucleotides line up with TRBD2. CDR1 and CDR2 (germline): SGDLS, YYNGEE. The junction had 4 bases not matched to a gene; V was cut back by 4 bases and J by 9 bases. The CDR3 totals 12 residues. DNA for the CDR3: TGTGCCAGCAGCCGGGACTATGGTGAGCAGTTCTTC. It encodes CASSRDYGEQFF.

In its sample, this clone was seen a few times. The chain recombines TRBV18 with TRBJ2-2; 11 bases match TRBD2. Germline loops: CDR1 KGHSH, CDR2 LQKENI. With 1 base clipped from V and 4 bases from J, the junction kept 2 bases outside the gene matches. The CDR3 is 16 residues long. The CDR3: CASSPRGTSGTGELFF. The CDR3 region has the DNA TGTGCCAGCTCACCACGAGGGACTAGCGGCACCGGGGAGCTGTTTTTT. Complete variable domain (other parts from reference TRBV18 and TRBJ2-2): NAGVMQNPRHLVRRRGQEARLRCSPMKGHSHVYWYRQLPEEGLKFMVYLQKENIIDESGMPKERFSAEFPKEGPSILRIQQVVRGDSAAYFCASSPRGTSGTGELFFGEGSRLTVL.

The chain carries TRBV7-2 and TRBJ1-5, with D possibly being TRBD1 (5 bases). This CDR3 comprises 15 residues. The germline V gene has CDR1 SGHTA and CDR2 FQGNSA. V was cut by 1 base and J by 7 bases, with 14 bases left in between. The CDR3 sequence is CASSLGRSGEQPQHF. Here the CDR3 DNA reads TGTGCCAGCAGCTTAGGTAGGTCGGGGGAACAGCCCCAGCATTTT.

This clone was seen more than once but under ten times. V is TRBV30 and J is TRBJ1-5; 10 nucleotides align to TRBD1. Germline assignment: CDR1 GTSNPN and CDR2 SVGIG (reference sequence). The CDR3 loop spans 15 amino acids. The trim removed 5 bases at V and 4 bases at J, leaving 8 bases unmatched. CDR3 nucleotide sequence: TGTGCCTGGCAGGCCGGGACAGGGGTGAATCAGCCCCAGCATTTT. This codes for CAWQAGTGVNQPQHF.

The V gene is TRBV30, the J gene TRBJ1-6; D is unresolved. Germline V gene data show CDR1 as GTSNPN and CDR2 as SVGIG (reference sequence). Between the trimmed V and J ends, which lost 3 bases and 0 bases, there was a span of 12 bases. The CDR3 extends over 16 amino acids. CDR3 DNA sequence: TGTGCCTGGAGCCCCTCGCATAGCTCCTATAATTCACCCCTCCACTTT. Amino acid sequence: CAWSPSHSSYNSPLHF.

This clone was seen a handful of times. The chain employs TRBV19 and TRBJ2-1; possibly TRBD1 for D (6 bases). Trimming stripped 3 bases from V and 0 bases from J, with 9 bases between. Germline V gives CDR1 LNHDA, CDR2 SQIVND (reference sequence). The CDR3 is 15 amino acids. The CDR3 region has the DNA TGTGCCAGTAGTATCCCAGGGGACTCCTACAATGAGCAGTTCTTC. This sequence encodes CASSIPGDSYNEQFF.

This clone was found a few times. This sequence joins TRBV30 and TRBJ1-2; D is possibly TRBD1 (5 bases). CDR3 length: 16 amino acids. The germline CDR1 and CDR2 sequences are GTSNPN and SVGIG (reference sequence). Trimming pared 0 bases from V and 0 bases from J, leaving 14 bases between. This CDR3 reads CAWSVGRRGTNYGYTF. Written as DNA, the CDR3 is TGTGCCTGGAGTGTAGGCAGAAGGGGAACTAACTATGGCTACACCTTC. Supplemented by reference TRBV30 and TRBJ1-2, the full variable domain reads SQTIHQWPATLVQPVGSPLSLECTVEGTSNPNLYWYRQAAGRGLQLLFYSVGIGQISSEVPQNLSASRPQDRQFILSSKKLLLSDSGFYLCAWSVGRRGTNYGYTFGSGTRLTVV.

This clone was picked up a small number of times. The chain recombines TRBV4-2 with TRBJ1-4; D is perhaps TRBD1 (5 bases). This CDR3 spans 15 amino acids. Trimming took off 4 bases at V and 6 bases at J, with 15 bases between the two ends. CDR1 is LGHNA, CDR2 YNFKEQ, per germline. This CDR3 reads CASSRGGERHEKLFF. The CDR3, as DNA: TGTGCCAGCAGCCGGGGAGGGGAGAGGCATGAAAAACTGTTTTTT.

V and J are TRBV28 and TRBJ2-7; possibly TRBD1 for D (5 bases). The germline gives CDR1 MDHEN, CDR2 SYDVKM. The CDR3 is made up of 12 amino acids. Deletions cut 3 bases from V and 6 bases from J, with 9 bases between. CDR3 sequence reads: CASSLLQGEQYF. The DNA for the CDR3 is TGTGCCAGCAGTTTGCTGCAGGGCGAGCAGTACTTC.

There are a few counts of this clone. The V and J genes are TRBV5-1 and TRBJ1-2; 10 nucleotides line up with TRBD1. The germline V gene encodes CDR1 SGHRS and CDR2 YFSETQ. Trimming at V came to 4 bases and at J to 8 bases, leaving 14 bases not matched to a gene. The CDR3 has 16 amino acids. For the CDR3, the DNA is TGCGCCAGCAGCACGGGACCGGGACAGGGGTTCGGAGGCTACACCTTC. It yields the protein CASSTGPGQGFGGYTF.

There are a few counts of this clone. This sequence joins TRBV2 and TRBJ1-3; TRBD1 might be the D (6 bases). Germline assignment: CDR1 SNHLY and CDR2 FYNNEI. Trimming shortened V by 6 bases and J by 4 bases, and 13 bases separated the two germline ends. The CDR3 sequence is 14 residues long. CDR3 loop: CASRDQGTGNTIYF. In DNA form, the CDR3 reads TGTGCCAGCAGAGACCAGGGGACCGGAAACACCATATATTTT.

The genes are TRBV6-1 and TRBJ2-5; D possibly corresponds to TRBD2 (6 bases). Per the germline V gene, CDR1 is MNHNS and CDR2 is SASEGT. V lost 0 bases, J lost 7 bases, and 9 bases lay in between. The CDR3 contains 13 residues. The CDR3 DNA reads TGTGCCAGCAGTGAAGCAGCGGGTGCGACCCAGTACTTC. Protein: CASSEAAGATQYF.

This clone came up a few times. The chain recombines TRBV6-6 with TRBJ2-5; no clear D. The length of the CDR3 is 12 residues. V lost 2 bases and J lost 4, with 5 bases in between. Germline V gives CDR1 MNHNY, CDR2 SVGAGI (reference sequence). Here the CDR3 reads CASSYVGETQYF. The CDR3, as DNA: TGTGCCAGCAGTTACGTCGGAGAGACCCAGTACTTC.

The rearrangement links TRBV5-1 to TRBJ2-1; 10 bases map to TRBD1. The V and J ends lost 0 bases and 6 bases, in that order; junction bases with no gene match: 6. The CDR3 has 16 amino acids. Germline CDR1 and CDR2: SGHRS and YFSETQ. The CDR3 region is CASSLGGTGAFNEQFF. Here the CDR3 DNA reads TGCGCCAGCAGCTTGGGGGGGACAGGGGCCTTCAATGAGCAGTTCTTC.

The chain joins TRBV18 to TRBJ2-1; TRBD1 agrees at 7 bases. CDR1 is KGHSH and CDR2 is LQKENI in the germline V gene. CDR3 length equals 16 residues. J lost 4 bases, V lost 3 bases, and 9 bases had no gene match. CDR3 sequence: CASSPPDRVEYNEQFF. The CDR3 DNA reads TGTGCCAGCTCACCGCCCGACAGGGTTGAGTACAATGAGCAGTTCTTC. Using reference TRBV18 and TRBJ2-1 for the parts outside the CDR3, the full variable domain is NAGVMQNPRHLVRRRGQEARLRCSPMKGHSHVYWYRQLPEEGLKFMVYLQKENIIDESGMPKERFSAEFPKEGPSILRIQQVVRGDSAAYFCASSPPDRVEYNEQFFGPGTRLTVL.

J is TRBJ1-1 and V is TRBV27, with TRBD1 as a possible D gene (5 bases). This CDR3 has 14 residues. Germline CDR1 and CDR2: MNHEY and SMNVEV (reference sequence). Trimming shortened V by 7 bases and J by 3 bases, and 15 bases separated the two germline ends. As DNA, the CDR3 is TGTGCCAGCACCCCGCGGTCAGGGTACACTGAAGCTTTCTTT. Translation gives CASTPRSGYTEAFF.

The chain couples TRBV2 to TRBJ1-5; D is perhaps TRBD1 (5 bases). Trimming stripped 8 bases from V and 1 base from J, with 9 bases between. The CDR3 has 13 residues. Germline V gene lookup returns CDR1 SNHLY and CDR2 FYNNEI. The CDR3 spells CASSGDSNQPQHF. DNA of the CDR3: TGTGCCAGCTCGGGGGACAGCAATCAGCCCCAGCATTTT.

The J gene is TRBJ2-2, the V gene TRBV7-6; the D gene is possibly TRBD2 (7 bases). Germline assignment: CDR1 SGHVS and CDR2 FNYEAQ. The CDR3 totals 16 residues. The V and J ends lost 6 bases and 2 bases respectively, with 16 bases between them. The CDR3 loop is CASSSRGGLNTGELFF. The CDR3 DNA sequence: TGTGCCAGCAGTTCGAGGGGGGGACTAAACACCGGGGAGCTGTTTTTT.

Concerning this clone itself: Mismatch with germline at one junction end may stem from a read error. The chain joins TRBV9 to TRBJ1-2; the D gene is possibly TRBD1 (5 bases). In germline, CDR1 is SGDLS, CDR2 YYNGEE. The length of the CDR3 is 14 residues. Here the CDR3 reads CASRGERGFYGCTF. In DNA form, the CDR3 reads TGTGCCAGCAGGGGGGAGCGGGGCTTCTATGGCTGCACCTTC.

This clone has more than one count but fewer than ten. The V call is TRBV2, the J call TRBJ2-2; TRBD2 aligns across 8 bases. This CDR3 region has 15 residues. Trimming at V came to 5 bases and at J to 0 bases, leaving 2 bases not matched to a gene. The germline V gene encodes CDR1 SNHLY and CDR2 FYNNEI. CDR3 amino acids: CASSRLAPNTGELFF. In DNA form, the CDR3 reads TGTGCCAGCAGTCGACTAGCGCCGAACACCGGGGAGCTGTTTTTT.

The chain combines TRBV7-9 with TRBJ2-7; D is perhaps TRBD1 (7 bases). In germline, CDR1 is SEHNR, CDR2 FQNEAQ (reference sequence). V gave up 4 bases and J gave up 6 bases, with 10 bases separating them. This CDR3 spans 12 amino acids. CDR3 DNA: TGTGCCAGCAGCTCCCAGGGGGGCGAGCAGTACTTC. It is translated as CASSSQGGEQYF.

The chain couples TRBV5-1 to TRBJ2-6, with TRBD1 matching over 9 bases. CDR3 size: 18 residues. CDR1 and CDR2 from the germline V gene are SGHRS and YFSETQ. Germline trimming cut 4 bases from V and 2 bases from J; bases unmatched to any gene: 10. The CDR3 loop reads CASSTGTGSLAGANVLTF. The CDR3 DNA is TGCGCCAGCAGCACGGGGACAGGGAGTTTAGCTGGGGCCAACGTCCTGACTTTC.

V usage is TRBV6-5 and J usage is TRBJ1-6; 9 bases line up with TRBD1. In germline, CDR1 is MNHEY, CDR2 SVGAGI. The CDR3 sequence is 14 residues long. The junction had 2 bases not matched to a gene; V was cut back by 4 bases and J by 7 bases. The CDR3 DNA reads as TGTGCCAGCAGTTCCGGGACAGGGAATTCACCCCTCCACTTT. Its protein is CASSSGTGNSPLHF.